Given below is one T cell receptor beta chain in context. This record belongs to a study of blood T cell repertoires in COVID-19. How the authors handled the data: Scientists estimated how many nucleated cells there were by amplifying reference gene primers. Measured with immunoSEQ multiplex PCR; TCRdb has only the in-frame clones, and not every one. That table gives V, J and clone size, and the DNA gave D and trimming. The sample includes approximately 200,000 clones, about 88% of them seen just once. The CDR3 spans 17 residues. V dropped 1 base and J dropped 6; count of bases not matched to a gene: 12. CDR1 is SGHRS, CDR2 YFSETQ, per germline.

This chain links TRBV5-1 with TRBJ1-2, with 10 bases identical to TRBD1. Sample: peripheral blood. The source is a woman aged 55-69 years with acute or convalescent COVID-19. The CDR3 reads CASSLPSGQGGSDGYTF. The CDR3 DNA sequence: TGCGCCAGCAGCTTGCCATCTGGACAGGGGGGATCGGATGGCTACACCTTC.